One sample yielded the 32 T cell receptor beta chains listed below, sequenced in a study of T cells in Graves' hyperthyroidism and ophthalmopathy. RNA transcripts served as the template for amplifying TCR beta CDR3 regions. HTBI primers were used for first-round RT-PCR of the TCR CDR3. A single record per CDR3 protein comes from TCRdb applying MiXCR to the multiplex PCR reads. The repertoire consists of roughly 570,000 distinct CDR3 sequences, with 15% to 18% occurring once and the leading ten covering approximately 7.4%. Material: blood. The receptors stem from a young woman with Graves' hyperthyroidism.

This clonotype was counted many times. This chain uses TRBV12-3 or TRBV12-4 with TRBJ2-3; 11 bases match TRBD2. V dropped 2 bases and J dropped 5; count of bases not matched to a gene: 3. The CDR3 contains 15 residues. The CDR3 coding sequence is TGTGCCAGCAGTTTAATAGCGGGAGGGCAAGATACGCAGTATTTT. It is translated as CASSLIAGGQDTQYF.

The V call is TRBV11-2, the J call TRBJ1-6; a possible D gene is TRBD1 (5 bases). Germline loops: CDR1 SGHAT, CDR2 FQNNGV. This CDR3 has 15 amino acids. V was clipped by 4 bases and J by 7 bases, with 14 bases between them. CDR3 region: CASSSPGRINSPLHF. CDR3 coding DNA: TGTGCCAGCAGCTCCCCGGGACGAATAAATTCACCCCTCCACTTT.

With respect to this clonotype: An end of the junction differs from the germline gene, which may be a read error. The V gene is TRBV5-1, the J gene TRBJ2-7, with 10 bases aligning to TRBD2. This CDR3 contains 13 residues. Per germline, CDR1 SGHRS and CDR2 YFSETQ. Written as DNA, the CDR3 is TGCGCCGGCAGCTTTAGACTAGCGGGCGAGCAGTACTTC. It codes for CAGSFRLAGEQYF.

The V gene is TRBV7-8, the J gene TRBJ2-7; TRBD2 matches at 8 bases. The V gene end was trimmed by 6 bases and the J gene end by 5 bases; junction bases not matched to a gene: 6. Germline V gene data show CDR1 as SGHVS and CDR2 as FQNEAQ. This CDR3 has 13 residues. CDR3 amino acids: CASRKAGEDEQYF. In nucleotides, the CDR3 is TGTGCCAGCAGAAAAGCGGGAGAAGACGAGCAGTACTTC.

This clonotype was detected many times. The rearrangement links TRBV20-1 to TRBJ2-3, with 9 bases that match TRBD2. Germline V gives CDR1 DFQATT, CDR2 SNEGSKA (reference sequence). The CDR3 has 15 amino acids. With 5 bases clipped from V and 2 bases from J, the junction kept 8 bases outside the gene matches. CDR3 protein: CSALLAGEDTDTQYF. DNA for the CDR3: TGCAGTGCTCTCTTAGCGGGAGAGGACACAGATACGCAGTATTTT.

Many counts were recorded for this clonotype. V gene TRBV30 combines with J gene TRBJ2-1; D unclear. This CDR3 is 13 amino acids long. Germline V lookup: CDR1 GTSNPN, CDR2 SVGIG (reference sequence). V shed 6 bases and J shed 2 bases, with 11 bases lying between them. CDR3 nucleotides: TGTGCCTGCCGTGGTTATCCCTACAATGAGCAGTTCTTC. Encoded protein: CACRGYPYNEQFF.

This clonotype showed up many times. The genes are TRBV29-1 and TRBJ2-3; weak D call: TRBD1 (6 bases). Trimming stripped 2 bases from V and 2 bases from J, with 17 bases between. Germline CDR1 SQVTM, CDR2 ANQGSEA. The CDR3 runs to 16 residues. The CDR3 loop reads CSVEKRHRALTDTQYF. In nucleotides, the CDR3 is TGCAGCGTTGAAAAGAGGCACAGGGCCCTCACAGATACGCAGTATTTT.

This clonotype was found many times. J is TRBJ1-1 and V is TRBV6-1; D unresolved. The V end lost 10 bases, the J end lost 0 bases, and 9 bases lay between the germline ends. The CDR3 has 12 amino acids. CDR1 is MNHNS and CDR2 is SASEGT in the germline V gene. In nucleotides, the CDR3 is TGTGCCACCCGAGGGATGAACACTGAAGCTTTCTTT. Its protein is CATRGMNTEAFF.

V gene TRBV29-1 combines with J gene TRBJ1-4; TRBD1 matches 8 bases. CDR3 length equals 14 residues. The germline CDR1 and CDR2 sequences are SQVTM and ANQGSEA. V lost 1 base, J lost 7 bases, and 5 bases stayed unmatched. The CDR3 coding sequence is TGCAGCGTTGAAGGGCAGGGGGCGAGTGAAAAACTGTTTTTT. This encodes CSVEGQGASEKLFF. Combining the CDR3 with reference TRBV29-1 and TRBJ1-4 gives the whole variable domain SAVISQKPSRDICQRGTSLTIQCQVDSQVTMMFWYRQQPGQSLTLIATANQGSEATYESGFVIDKFPISRPNLTFSTLTVSNMSPEDSSIYLCSVEGQGASEKLFFGSGTQLSVL.

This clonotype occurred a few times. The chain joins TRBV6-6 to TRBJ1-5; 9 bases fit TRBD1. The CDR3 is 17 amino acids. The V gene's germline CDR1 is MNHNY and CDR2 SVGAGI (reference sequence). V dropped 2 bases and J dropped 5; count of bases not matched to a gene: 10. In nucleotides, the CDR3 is TGTGCCAGCAGTTACACGCCCGGGACAGGGCTTCATCAGCCCCAGCATTTT. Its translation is CASSYTPGTGLHQPQHF.

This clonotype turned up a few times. DNA for the CDR3: TGTGCCACCGCCTCCCGGGGCGGAGGGCCTTACAATGAGCAGTTCTTC. Amino acid sequence: CATASRGGGPYNEQFF. This rearrangement joins TRBV24-1 to TRBJ2-1, with D perhaps matching TRBD2 (6 bases). CDR3 size: 16 residues. Germline assignment: CDR1 KGHDR and CDR2 SFDVKD. The V gene lost 9 bases and the J gene lost 4 bases, with 21 bases spanning the gap.

DNA of the CDR3: TGTGCCAGCACCGAGGGGGCCCATCAGCCCCAGCATTTT. Translating gives CASTEGAHQPQHF. The chain uses TRBV28 and TRBJ1-5, with 7 nucleotides matching TRBD1. Germline lookup yields CDR1 MDHEN and CDR2 SYDVKM. V dropped 7 bases and J dropped 5; count of bases not matched to a gene: 5. CDR3 size: 13 residues.

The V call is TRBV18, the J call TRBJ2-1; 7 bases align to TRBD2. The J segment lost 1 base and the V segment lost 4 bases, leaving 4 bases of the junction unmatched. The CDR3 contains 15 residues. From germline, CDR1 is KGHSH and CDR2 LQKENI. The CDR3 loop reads CASSRGLVSYNEQFF. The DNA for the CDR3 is TGTGCCAGCTCACGTGGACTAGTGTCCTACAATGAGCAGTTCTTC.

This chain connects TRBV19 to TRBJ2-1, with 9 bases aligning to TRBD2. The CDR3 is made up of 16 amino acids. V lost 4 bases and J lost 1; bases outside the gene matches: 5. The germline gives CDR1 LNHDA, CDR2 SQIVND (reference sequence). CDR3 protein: CASSKLTSGSYNEQFF. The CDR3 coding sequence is TGTGCCAGTAGTAAACTAACTAGCGGGTCCTACAATGAGCAGTTCTTC. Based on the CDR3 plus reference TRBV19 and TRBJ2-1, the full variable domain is DGGITQSPKYLFRKEGQNVTLSCEQNLNHDAMYWYRQDPGQGLRLIYYSQIVNDFQKGDIAEGYSVSREKKESFPLTVTSAQKNPTAFYLCASSKLTSGSYNEQFFGPGTRLTVL.

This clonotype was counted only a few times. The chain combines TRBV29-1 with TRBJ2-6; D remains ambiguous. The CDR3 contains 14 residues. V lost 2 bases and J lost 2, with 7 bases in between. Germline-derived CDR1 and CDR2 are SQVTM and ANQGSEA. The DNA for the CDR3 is TGCAGCGTTGAAACATTCCCTGGGGCCAACGTCCTGACTTTC. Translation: CSVETFPGANVLTF.

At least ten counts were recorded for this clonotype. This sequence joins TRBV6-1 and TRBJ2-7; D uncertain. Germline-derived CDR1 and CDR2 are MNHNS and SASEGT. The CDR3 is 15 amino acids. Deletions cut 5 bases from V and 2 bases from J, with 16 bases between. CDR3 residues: CASSFREALTYEQYF. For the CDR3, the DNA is TGTGCCAGCAGTTTCCGTGAGGCGCTTACCTACGAGCAGTACTTC.

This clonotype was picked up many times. The CDR3 protein is CASSPPGLADTGELFF. For the CDR3, the DNA is TGTGCCAGCTCACCACCCGGGCTAGCGGACACCGGGGAGCTGTTTTTT. This sequence joins TRBV18 and TRBJ2-2; 7 bases match TRBD2. This CDR3 is built from 16 residues. V shed 0 bases and J 3 bases; nucleotides not matched to a gene: 4. Per germline, CDR1 KGHSH and CDR2 LQKENI.

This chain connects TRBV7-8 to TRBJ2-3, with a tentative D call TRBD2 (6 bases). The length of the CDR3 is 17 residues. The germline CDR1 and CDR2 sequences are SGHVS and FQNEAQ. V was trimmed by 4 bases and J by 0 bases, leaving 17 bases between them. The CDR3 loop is CASSSTGTGVSTDTQYF. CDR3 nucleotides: TGTGCCAGCAGCTCCACGGGTACGGGGGTCAGCACAGATACGCAGTATTTT.

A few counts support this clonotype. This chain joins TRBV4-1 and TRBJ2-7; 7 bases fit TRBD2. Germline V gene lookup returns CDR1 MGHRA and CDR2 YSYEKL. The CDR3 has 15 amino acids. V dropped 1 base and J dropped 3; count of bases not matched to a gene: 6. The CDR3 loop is CASSQARTRSYEQYF. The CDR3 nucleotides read TGCGCCAGCAGCCAAGCGAGGACTAGAAGCTACGAGCAGTACTTC.

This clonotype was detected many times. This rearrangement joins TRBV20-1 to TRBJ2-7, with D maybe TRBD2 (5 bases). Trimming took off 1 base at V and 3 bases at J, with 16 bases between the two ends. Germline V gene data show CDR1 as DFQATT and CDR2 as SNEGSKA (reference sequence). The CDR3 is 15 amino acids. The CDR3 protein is CSARAEGPLLYEQYF. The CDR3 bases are TGCAGTGCTAGAGCAGAGGGCCCACTTCTCTACGAGCAGTACTTC.

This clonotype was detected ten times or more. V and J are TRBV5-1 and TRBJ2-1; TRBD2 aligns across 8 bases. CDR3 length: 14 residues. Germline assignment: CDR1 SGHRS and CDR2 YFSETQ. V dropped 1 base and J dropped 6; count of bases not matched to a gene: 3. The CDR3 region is CASSLILAGNEQFF. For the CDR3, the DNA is TGCGCCAGCAGCTTGATTCTAGCGGGCAATGAGCAGTTCTTC.

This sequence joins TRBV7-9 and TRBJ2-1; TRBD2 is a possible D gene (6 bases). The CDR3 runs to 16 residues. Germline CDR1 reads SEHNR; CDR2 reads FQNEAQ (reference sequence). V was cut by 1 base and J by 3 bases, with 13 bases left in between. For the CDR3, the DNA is TGTGCCAGCAGCTTAGGGCGCGGGACCCTCTACAATGAGCAGTTCTTC. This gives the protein CASSLGRGTLYNEQFF. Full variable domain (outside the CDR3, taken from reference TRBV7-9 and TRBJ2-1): DTGVSQNPRHKITKRGQNVTFRCDPISEHNRLYWYRQTLGQGPEFLTYFQNEAQLEKSRLLSDRFSAERPKGSFSTLEIQRTEQGDSAMYLCASSLGRGTLYNEQFFGPGTRLTVL.

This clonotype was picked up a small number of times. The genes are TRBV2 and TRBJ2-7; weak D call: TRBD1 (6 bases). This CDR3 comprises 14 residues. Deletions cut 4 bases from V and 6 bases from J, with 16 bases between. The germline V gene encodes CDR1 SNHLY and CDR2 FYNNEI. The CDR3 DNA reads TGTGCCAGCAGTGTTAACAGGGTGGAAGGCGAGCAGTACTTC. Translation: CASSVNRVEGEQYF.

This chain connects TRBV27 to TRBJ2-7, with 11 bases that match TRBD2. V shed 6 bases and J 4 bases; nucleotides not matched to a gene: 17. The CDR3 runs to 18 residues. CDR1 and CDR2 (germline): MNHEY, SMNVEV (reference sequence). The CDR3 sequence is CASSGRLPTSGRSYEQYF. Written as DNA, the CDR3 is TGTGCCAGCAGCGGAAGACTACCAACTAGCGGGAGATCTTACGAGCAGTACTTC.

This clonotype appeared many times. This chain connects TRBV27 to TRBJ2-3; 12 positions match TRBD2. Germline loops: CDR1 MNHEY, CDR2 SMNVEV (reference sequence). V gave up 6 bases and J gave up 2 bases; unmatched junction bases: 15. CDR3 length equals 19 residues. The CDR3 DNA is TGTGCCAGCAGACGGACAGGCCGGACTAGCGGGATGATCACAGATACGCAGTATTTT. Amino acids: CASRRTGRTSGMITDTQYF.

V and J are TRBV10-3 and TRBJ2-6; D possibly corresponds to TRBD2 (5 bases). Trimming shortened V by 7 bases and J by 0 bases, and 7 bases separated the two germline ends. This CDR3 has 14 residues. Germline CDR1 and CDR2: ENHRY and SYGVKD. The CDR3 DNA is TGTGCCATCAACAGCGGCTCTGGGGCCAACGTCCTGACTTTC. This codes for CAINSGSGANVLTF.

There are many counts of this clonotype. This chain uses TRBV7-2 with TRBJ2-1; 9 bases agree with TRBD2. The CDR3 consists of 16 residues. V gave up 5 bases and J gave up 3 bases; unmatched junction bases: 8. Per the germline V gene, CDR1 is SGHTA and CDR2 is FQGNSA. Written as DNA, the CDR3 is TGTGCCAGCAGCCTAGGCCCTAGCGGGAACTACAATGAGCAGTTCTTC. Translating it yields CASSLGPSGNYNEQFF.

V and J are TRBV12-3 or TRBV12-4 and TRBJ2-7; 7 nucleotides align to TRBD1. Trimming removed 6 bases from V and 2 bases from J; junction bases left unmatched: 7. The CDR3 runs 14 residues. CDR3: CASRRQGQTYEQYF. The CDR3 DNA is TGTGCCAGCAGACGGCAGGGACAGACCTACGAGCAGTACTTC.

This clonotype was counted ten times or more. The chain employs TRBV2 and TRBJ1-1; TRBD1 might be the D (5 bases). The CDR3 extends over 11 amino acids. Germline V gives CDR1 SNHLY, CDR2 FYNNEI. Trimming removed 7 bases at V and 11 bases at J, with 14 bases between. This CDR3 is CASTTAGAAFF. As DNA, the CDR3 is TGTGCCAGCACTACGGCCGGGGCCGCTTTCTTT.

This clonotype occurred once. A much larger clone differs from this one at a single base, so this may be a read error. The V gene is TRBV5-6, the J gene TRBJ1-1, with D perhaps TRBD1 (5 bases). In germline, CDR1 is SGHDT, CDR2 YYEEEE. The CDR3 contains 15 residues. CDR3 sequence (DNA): TGTGCCTGCAGCTTAGGGGATTTGGGGAACACTGAAGCTTTCTTT. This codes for CACSLGDLGNTEAFF.

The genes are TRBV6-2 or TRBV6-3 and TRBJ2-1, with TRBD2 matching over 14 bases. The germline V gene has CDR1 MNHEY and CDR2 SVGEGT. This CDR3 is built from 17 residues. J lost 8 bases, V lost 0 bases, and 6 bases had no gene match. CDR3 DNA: TGTGCCAGCAGTTACTCAACCGGGACTAGCGGGAGAGATGAGCAGTTCTTC. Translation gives CASSYSTGTSGRDEQFF.

This CDR3 is CASSFLNIQYF. The DNA for the CDR3 is TGTGCCAGCAGTTTTTTAAACATTCAGTACTTC. V and J are TRBV6-2 or TRBV6-3 and TRBJ2-4, with D hard to call. The CDR3 consists of 11 residues. Germline CDR1 MNHEY, CDR2 SVGEGT. Trimming removed 4 bases from V and 6 bases from J, with 4 bases in between.